These T cell receptor beta chains were read from a single sample in a study of cytotoxic CD8 clonotypes in ibrutinib-treated CLL. The data were produced by immunoSEQ multiplex PCR, yet TCRdb's version contains in-frame clones alone and is incomplete. This table has about 120,000 clones, roughly 85% appearing once. The source material was PBMCs, sampled after 24 months of ibrutinib treatment. These TCRs come from a human donor with chronic lymphocytic leukemia. Each CDR3 is given with its conserved first and last residue. Fields, in order: clone size, D gene, J gene, V gene, CDR3 protein, CDR3 DNA. The D gene is left open where the match is weak. Size is stated for part of the rows, as once, few or many counts, or as a class when the clone is expanded.

abundance: few; d_gene: NA; j_gene: TRBJ2-7; v_gene: TRBV7-2; CDR3aa: CASSSQSGLGEQYF; CDR3nt: TGTGCCAGCAGCTCCCAGAGCGGATTAGGAGAGCAGTACTTC
abundance: NA; d_gene: NA; j_gene: TRBJ1-2; v_gene: TRBV28; CDR3aa: CASSLNRVNYGYTF; CDR3nt: TGTGCCAGCAGTTTAAACAGGGTCAACTATGGCTACACCTTC
abundance: NA; d_gene: NA; j_gene: TRBJ2-3; v_gene: TRBV4-1; CDR3aa: CASSQVDMGFTDTQYF; CDR3nt: TGCGCCAGCAGCCAAGTGGATATGGGATTCACAGATACGCAGTATTTT
abundance: NA; d_gene: NA; j_gene: TRBJ1-4; v_gene: TRBV4-1; CDR3aa: CASSQDSTTNEKLFF; CDR3nt: TGCGCCAGCAGCCAAGATAGTACAACTAATGAAAAACTGTTTTTT
abundance: NA; d_gene: NA; j_gene: TRBJ2-7; v_gene: TRBV2; CDR3aa: CASSELNYEQYF; CDR3nt: TGTGCCAGCAGTGAACTGAACTACGAGCAGTACTTC
abundance: NA; d_gene: TRBD1; j_gene: TRBJ2-7; v_gene: TRBV27; CDR3aa: CASSLTGGYEQYF; CDR3nt: TGTGCCAGCAGTTTAACAGGGGGCTACGAGCAGTACTTC
abundance: NA; d_gene: TRBD1; j_gene: TRBJ2-5; v_gene: TRBV6-5; CDR3aa: CASRKRDRETQYF; CDR3nt: TGTGCCAGCAGGAAAAGGGACAGAGAGACCCAGTACTTC
abundance: NA; d_gene: TRBD1; j_gene: TRBJ2-3; v_gene: TRBV7-2; CDR3aa: CASSSGGADTQYF; CDR3nt: TGTGCCAGCAGCTCAGGGGGCGCAGATACGCAGTATTTT
abundance: NA; d_gene: TRBD1; j_gene: TRBJ2-2; v_gene: TRBV29-1; CDR3aa: CSVRQGPDTGELFF; CDR3nt: TGCAGCGTTCGACAGGGGCCGGACACCGGGGAGCTGTTTTTT
abundance: NA; d_gene: TRBD1; j_gene: TRBJ2-1; v_gene: TRBV9; CDR3aa: CASSGGAPQGAQNEQFF; CDR3nt: TGTGCCAGCAGCGGGGGGGCCCCCCAGGGGGCGCAGAATGAGCAGTTCTTC
abundance: NA; d_gene: TRBD2; j_gene: TRBJ2-2; v_gene: TRBV9; CDR3aa: CASSVLAGVETGELFF; CDR3nt: TGTGCCAGCAGCGTCCTAGCGGGAGTAGAAACCGGGGAGCTGTTTTTT
abundance: NA; d_gene: NA; j_gene: TRBJ2-1; v_gene: TRBV12-5; CDR3aa: CASGLDRTVYNEQFF; CDR3nt: TGTGCTAGTGGTTTGGACAGGACAGTCTACAATGAGCAGTTCTTC
abundance: NA; d_gene: TRBD2; j_gene: TRBJ2-3; v_gene: TRBV19; CDR3aa: CASRTSDTQYF; CDR3nt: TGTGCCAGTCGGACTAGTGATACGCAGTATTTT
abundance: NA; d_gene: NA; j_gene: TRBJ1-3; v_gene: TRBV7-2; CDR3aa: CASSQGPGGNTIYF; CDR3nt: TGTGCCAGCAGCCAGGGCCCGGGGGGAAACACCATATATTTT
abundance: few; d_gene: NA; j_gene: TRBJ2-7; v_gene: TRBV19; CDR3aa: CASSQDSTYEQYF; CDR3nt: TGTGCCAGTAGTCAAGACAGCACCTACGAGCAGTACTTC
abundance: many; d_gene: TRBD1; j_gene: TRBJ1-1; v_gene: TRBV6-4; CDR3aa: CASSDSETGGNTEAFF; CDR3nt: TGTGCCAGCAGTGACTCAGAGACAGGGGGAAACACTGAAGCTTTCTTT
abundance: NA; d_gene: NA; j_gene: TRBJ2-7; v_gene: TRBV7-2; CDR3aa: CASSLAGLSYEQYF; CDR3nt: TGTGCCAGCAGCTTAGCTGGGCTCTCCTACGAGCAGTACTTC
abundance: NA; d_gene: TRBD2; j_gene: TRBJ2-2; v_gene: TRBV4-2; CDR3aa: CASSQDDLAGVTGELFF; CDR3nt: TGTGCCAGCAGCCAAGATGACCTAGCGGGGGTCACCGGGGAGCTGTTTTTT
abundance: NA; d_gene: NA; j_gene: TRBJ2-1; v_gene: TRBV7-2; CDR3aa: CASSYYVNNEQFF; CDR3nt: TGTGCCAGCAGCTACTACGTAAACAATGAGCAGTTCTTC
abundance: NA; d_gene: TRBD1; j_gene: TRBJ1-1; v_gene: TRBV28; CDR3aa: CASSFPTGGQAEAFF; CDR3nt: TGTGCCAGCAGTTTTCCGACAGGGGGCCAAGCTGAAGCTTTCTTT
abundance: NA; d_gene: NA; j_gene: TRBJ1-4; v_gene: TRBV7-2; CDR3aa: CASSSLGKLFF; CDR3nt: TGTGCCAGCAGCTCCCTTGGAAAACTGTTTTTT
abundance: NA; d_gene: TRBD2; j_gene: TRBJ2-3; v_gene: TRBV5-1; CDR3aa: CASRSTSGGAYTQYF; CDR3nt: TGCGCCAGCAGGTCTACTAGCGGGGGGGCGTATACGCAGTATTTT
abundance: NA; d_gene: NA; j_gene: TRBJ1-2; v_gene: TRBV11-2; CDR3aa: CASSPSRYGYTF; CDR3nt: TGTGCCAGCAGCCCCTCACGCTATGGCTACACCTTC
abundance: NA; d_gene: NA; j_gene: TRBJ1-2; v_gene: TRBV11-2; CDR3aa: CASSFRRSNYGYTF; CDR3nt: TGTGCCAGCAGCTTTCGACGCTCCAACTATGGCTACACCTTC